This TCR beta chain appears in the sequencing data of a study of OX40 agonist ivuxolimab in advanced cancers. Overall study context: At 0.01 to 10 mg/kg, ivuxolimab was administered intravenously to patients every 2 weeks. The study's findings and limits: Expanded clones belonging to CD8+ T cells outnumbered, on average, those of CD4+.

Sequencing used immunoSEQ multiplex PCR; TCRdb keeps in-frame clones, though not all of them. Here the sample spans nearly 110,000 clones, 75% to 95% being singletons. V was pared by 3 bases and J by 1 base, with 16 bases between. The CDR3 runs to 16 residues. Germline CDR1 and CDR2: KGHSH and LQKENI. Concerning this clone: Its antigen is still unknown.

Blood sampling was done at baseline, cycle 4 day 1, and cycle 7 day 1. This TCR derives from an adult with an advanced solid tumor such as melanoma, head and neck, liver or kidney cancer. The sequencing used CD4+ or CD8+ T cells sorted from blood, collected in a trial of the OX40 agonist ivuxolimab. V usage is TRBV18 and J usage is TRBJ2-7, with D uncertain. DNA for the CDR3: TGTGCCAGCTCACCCGCCGTTGGTATGGAATCCTACGAGCAGTACTTC. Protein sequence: CASSPAVGMESYEQYF.